The 15 T cell receptor beta chains listed next were all sequenced from one sample in a study of OX40 agonist ivuxolimab in advanced cancers. Sequenced by immunoSEQ multiplex PCR; TCRdb stores in-frame clones only, minus some. The sample lists approximately 74,000 clones, 90% occurring once. Material: CD4+ or CD8+ T cells sorted from blood, obtained in a trial of the OX40 agonist ivuxolimab. These receptors originate from an adult with an advanced solid tumor such as melanoma, head and neck, liver or kidney cancer.

This chain joins TRBV2 and TRBJ2-7, with TRBD2 identical over 11 bases. CDR3 length equals 12 residues. V gave up 8 bases and J gave up 7 bases; unmatched junction bases: 4. Germline CDR1 and CDR2: SNHLY and FYNNEI. CDR3 residues: CASRLAGSEQYF. The DNA of the CDR3 is TGTGCCAGCCGACTAGCGGGAAGTGAGCAGTACTTC.

The rearrangement uses TRBV28 and TRBJ1-6; D may be TRBD1 (5 bases). The CDR3 is 14 amino acids. CDR1 is MDHEN, CDR2 SYDVKM, per germline. Trimming pared 2 bases from V and 10 bases from J, leaving 12 bases between. The DNA for the CDR3 is TGTGCCAGCAGTTTAGGGATTGAGGGGTCACCCCTCCACTTT. Its translation: CASSLGIEGSPLHF.

The DNA of the CDR3 is TGTGCCAGCAACGACAGAACGGGCGGGAGGGCCGGGGAGCTGTTTTTT. It translates to CASNDRTGGRAGELFF. The rearrangement links TRBV13 to TRBJ2-2; 9 bases align to TRBD2. V trimming: 7 bases; J trimming: 6 bases; junction bases outside the gene matches: 12. CDR1 and CDR2 from the germline V gene are PRHDT and FYEKMQ (reference sequence). The CDR3 has 16 amino acids.

This chain links TRBV4-1 with TRBJ2-7; D is possibly TRBD2 (6 bases). Germline V gene data show CDR1 as MGHRA and CDR2 as YSYEKL. The CDR3 totals 16 residues. Deletions cut 1 base from V and 0 bases from J, with 13 bases between. The CDR3 sequence is CASSQGFGRTSYEQYF. In DNA form, the CDR3 reads TGCGCCAGCAGCCAAGGGTTCGGGAGAACCTCCTACGAGCAGTACTTC.

The chain uses TRBV28 and TRBJ1-2, with 10 bases aligning to TRBD1. Germline V lookup: CDR1 MDHEN, CDR2 SYDVKM. With V trimmed by 5 bases and J by 5 bases, 11 bases remained unmatched. This CDR3 spans 16 amino acids. CDR3 bases: TGTGCCAGCAGTCTTGGGGGGGGACAGGGGCGATATGGCTACACCTTC. Translation gives CASSLGGGQGRYGYTF.

CDR3 in DNA: TGTGCCAGCTCACCAAGTACGAATCTAGGAGAGACCCAGTACTTC. It translates to CASSPSTNLGETQYF. This chain joins TRBV18 and TRBJ2-5; D unresolved. The germline V gene has CDR1 KGHSH and CDR2 LQKENI. This CDR3 comprises 15 residues. The germline V and J ends were trimmed by 2 bases and 4 bases, with 14 bases remaining between them. The complete variable domain, with remaining parts taken from reference TRBV18 and TRBJ2-5, reads NAGVMQNPRHLVRRRGQEARLRCSPMKGHSHVYWYRQLPEEGLKFMVYLQKENIIDESGMPKERFSAEFPKEGPSILRIQQVVRGDSAAYFCASSPSTNLGETQYFGPGTRLLVL.

The rearrangement links TRBV19 to TRBJ2-7; D unresolved. Germline assignment: CDR1 LNHDA and CDR2 SQIVND (reference sequence). The CDR3 has 15 residues. V lost 3 bases, J lost 2 bases, and 14 bases lay in between. Here the CDR3 DNA reads TGTGCCAGTAGTATGAACTCGGCAGTAGCCTACGAGCAGTACTTC. Residues: CASSMNSAVAYEQYF.

J is TRBJ2-1 and V is TRBV10-3; 9 positions match TRBD2. CDR3 size: 14 residues. The V gene's germline CDR1 is ENHRY and CDR2 SYGVKD. V was pared by 7 bases and J by 4 bases, with 5 bases of the junction left unmatched. DNA of the CDR3: TGTGCCATCACACATAGCGGGAGTTACAATGAGCAGTTCTTC. Translating it yields CAITHSGSYNEQFF.

The J gene is TRBJ1-1, the V gene TRBV4-3; 7 positions match TRBD1. Trimming removed 1 base from V and 4 bases from J; junction bases left unmatched: 6. Looked up from germline, CDR1 is LGHNA and CDR2 is YSLEER. The CDR3 runs to 15 residues. CDR3 DNA sequence: TGCGCCAGCAGCCAAGTGGGCAGGGGGGGCACTGAAGCTTTCTTT. Its translation: CASSQVGRGGTEAFF.

The chain joins TRBV28 to TRBJ1-5; D is unclear. Trimming stripped 4 bases from V and 1 base from J, with 11 bases between. CDR3 length: 15 amino acids. The germline CDR1 and CDR2 sequences are MDHEN and SYDVKM. For the CDR3, the DNA is TGTGCCAGCAGTTCCCTGGACGGAAGCAATCAGCCCCAGCATTTT. It is translated as CASSSLDGSNQPQHF.

The V call is TRBV19, the J call TRBJ2-1, with a weak D call TRBD2 (5 bases). V was shortened by 8 bases and J by 4 bases, with 21 bases between the two germline ends. From germline, CDR1 is LNHDA and CDR2 SQIVND (reference sequence). This CDR3 is built from 16 residues. Here the CDR3 reads CASSIRGGGGYNEQFF. Written as DNA, the CDR3 is TGTGCCAGTTCTATTAGAGGTGGAGGAGGATACAATGAGCAGTTCTTC.

The rearrangement links TRBV5-1 to TRBJ2-2; D gene unclear. This CDR3 region has 13 residues. Germline values: CDR1 SGHRS, CDR2 YFSETQ. Trimming removed 5 bases from V and 1 base from J, with 6 bases in between. CDR3 bases: TGCGCCAGCAGGGTGGGGAACACCGGGGAGCTGTTTTTT. Encoded protein: CASRVGNTGELFF.

V and J are TRBV7-2 and TRBJ1-3, with a weak D call TRBD1 (5 bases). The CDR3 length is 14 residues. Germline V gene sequence: CDR1 SGHTA, CDR2 FQGNSA. The V end was cut by 4 bases, the J end by 4 bases, with 11 bases between. CDR3 in DNA: TGTGCCAGCAGCTACCCGGGACGGGGAAACACCATATATTTT. Its protein is CASSYPGRGNTIYF.

The chain carries TRBV28 and TRBJ2-1; TRBD1 is a possible D gene (6 bases). Looked up from germline, CDR1 is MDHEN and CDR2 is SYDVKM. V gave up 4 bases and J gave up 4 bases, with 11 bases separating them. There are 14 residues in the CDR3. As DNA, the CDR3 is TGTGCCAGCAGTTCAGTCGACAGGTACAATGAGCAGTTCTTC. It yields the protein CASSSVDRYNEQFF.

This clone was detected only a few times. The rearrangement joins TRBV7-3 to TRBJ2-7; possibly TRBD1 for D (5 bases). CDR1 is SGHTA, CDR2 FQGTGA, per germline. The V and J ends lost 5 bases and 0 bases respectively, with 14 bases between them. The CDR3 contains 15 residues. This CDR3 reads CASSQGPGHSYEQYF. DNA for the CDR3: TGTGCCAGCAGCCAAGGACCAGGACACTCCTACGAGCAGTACTTC.